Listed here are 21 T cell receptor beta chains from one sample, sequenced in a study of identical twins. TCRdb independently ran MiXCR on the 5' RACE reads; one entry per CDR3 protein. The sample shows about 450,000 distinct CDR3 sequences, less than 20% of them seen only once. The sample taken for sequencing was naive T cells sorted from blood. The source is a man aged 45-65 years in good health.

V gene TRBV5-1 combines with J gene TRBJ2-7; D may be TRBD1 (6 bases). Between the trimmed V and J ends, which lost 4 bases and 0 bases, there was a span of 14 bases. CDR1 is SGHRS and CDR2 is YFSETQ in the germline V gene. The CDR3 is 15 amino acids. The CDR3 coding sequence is TGCGCCAGCAGCCCCACAGGGTCTACCTCCTACGAGCAGTACTTC. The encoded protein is CASSPTGSTSYEQYF. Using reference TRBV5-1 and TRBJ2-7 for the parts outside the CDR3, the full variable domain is KAGVTQTPRYLIKTRGQQVTLSCSPISGHRSVSWYQQTPGQGLQFLFEYFSETQRNKGNFPGRFSGRQFSNSRSEMNVSTLELGDSALYLCASSPTGSTSYEQYFGPGTRLTVT.

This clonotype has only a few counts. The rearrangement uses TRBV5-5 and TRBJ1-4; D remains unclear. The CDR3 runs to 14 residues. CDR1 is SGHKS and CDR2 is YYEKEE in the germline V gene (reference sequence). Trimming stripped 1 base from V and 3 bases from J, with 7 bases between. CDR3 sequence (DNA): TGTGCCAGCAGCTTGAGACTTTCTAATGAAAAACTGTTTTTT. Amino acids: CASSLRLSNEKLFF. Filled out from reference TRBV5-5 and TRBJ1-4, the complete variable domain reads DAGVTQSPTHLIKTRGQQVTLRCSPISGHKSVSWYQQVLGQGPQFIFQYYEKEERGRGNFPDRFSARQFPNYSSELNVNALLLGDSALYLCASSLRLSNEKLFFGSGTQLSVL.

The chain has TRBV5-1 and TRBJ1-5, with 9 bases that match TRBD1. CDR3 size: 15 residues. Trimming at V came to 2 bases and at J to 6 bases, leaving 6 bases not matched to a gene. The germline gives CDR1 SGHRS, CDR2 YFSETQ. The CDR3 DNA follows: TGCGCCAGCAGCTTTGGAAACAGGGGGCTTCAGCCCCAGCATTTT. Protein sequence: CASSFGNRGLQPQHF.

In DNA form, the CDR3 reads TGTGCCAGCAGCAGAGTGGACAGGAGAGCCAAAAACATTCAGTACTTC. Protein: CASSRVDRRAKNIQYF. V gene TRBV7-9 combines with J gene TRBJ2-4; 7 positions match TRBD1. J gave up 0 bases and V 5 bases, and 7 bases lay outside the gene matches. Germline V gene sequence: CDR1 SEHNR, CDR2 FQNEAQ (reference sequence). This CDR3 comprises 16 residues.

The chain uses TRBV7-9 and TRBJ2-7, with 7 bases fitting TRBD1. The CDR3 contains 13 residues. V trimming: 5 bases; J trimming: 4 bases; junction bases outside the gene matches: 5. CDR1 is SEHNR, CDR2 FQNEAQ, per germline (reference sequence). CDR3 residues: CASSRGTVYEQYF. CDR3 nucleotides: TGTGCCAGCAGCCGAGGGACAGTATACGAGCAGTACTTC.

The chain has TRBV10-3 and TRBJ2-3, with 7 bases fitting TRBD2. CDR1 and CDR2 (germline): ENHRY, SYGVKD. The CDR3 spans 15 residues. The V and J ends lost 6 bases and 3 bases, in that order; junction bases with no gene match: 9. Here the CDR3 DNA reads TGTGCCATCAGCCAGTCTAGCGGCCAAACAGATACGCAGTATTTT. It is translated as CAISQSSGQTDTQYF.

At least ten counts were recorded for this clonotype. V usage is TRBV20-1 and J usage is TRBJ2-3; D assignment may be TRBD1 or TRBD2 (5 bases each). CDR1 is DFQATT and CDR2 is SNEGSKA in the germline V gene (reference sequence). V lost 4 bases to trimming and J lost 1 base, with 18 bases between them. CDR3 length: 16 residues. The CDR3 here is CSAMSPSGGRTDTQYF. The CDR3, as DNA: TGCAGTGCTATGTCCCCATCTGGGGGTCGCACAGATACGCAGTATTTT.

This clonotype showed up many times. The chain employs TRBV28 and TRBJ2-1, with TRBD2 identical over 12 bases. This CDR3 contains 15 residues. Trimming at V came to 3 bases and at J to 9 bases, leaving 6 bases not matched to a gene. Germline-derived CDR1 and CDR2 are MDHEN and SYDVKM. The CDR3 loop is CASSLATSGSGEQFF. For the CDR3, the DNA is TGTGCCAGCAGTTTGGCGACTAGCGGGAGTGGTGAGCAGTTCTTC. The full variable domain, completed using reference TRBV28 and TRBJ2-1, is DVKVTQSSRYLVKRTGEKVFLECVQDMDHENMFWYRQDPGLGLRLIYFSYDVKMKEKGDIPEGYSVSREKKERFSLILESASTNQTSMYLCASSLATSGSGEQFFGPGTRLTVL.

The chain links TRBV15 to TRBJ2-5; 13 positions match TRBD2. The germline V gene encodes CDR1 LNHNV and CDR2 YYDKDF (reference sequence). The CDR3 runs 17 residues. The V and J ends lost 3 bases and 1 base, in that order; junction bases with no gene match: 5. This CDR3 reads CATSRELAGGLQETQYF. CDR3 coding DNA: TGTGCCACCAGCAGGGAACTAGCGGGAGGGCTCCAAGAGACCCAGTACTTC.

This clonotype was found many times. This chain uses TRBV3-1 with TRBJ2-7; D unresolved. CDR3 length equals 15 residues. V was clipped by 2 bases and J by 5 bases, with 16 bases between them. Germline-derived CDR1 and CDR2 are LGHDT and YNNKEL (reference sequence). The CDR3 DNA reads TGTGCCAGCAGCCAAATGCTCGGTGCTGGTCACGAGCAGTACTTC. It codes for CASSQMLGAGHEQYF.

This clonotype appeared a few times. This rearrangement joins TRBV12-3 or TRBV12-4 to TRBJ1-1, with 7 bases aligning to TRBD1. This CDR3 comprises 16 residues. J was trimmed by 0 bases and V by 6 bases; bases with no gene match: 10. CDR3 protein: CASRRGQAVMNTEAFF. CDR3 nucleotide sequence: TGTGCCAGCAGAAGAGGACAGGCTGTGATGAACACTGAAGCTTTCTTT.

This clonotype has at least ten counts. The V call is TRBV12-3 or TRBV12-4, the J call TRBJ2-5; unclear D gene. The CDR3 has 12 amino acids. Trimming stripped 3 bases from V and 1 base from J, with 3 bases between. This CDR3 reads CASSFPQETQYF. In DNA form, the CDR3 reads TGTGCCAGCAGTTTCCCCCAAGAGACCCAGTACTTC.

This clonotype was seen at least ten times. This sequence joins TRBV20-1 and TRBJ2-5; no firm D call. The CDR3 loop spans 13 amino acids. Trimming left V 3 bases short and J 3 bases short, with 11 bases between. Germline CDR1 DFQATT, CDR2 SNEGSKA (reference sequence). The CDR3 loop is CSASIGPKETQYF. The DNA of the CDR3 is TGCAGTGCTAGTATTGGTCCGAAAGAGACCCAGTACTTC.

CDR3 nucleotide sequence: TGCAGTGCTCACCGACCGGGACAGGGTAGGAATGAGCAGTTCTTC. Its translation: CSAHRPGQGRNEQFF. V gene TRBV20-1 combines with J gene TRBJ2-1; TRBD1 matches at 9 bases. V was clipped by 5 bases and J by 7 bases; unmatched bases: 12. Germline CDR1 DFQATT, CDR2 SNEGSKA (reference sequence). The CDR3 has 15 residues.

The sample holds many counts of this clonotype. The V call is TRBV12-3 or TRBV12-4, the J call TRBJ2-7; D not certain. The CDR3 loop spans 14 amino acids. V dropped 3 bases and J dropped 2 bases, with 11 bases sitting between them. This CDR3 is CASSLERGPYEQYF. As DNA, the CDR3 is TGTGCCAGCAGTTTGGAACGCGGACCCTACGAGCAGTACTTC.

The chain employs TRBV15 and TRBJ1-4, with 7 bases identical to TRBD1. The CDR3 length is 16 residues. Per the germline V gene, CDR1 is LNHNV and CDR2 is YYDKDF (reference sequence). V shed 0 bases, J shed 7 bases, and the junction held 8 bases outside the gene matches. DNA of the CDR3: TGTGCCACCAGCAGAGAATTGGGACAGCGGGGTGAAAAACTGTTTTTT. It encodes CATSRELGQRGEKLFF.

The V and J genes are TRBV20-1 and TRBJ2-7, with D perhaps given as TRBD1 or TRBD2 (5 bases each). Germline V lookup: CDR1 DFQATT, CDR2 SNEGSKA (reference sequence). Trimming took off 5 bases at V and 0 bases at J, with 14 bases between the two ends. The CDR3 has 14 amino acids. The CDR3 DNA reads TGCAGTGCTCATCATGAGGGACCCTCCTACGAGCAGTACTTC. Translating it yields CSAHHEGPSYEQYF.

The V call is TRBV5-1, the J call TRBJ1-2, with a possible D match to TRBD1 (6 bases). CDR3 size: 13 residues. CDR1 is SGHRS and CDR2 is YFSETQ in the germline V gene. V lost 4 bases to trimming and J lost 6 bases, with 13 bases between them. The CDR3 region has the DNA TGCGCCAGCAGCGCTCGGACAGAGCATGGCTACACCTTC. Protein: CASSARTEHGYTF.

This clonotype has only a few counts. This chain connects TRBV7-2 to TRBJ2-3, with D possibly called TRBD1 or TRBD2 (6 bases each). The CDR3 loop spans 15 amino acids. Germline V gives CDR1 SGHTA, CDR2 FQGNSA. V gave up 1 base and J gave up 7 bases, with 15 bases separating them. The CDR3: CASSLELGGWYTQYF. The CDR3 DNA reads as TGTGCCAGCAGCTTAGAGTTGGGGGGCTGGTATACGCAGTATTTT.

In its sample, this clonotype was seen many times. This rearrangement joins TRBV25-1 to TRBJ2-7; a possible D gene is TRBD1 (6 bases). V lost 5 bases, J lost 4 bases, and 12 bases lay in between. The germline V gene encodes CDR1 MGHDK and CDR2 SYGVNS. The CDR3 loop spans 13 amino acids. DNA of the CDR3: TGTGCCAGCAGTAGTGGGGGCCTTTACGAGCAGTACTTC. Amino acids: CASSSGGLYEQYF.

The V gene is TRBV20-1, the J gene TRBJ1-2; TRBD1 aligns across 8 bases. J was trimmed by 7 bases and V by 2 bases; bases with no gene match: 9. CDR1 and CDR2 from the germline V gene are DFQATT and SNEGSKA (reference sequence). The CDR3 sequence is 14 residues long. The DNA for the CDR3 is TGCAGTGCTAGAACAACAGGGGGAGACTCTGGCTACACCTTC. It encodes CSARTTGGDSGYTF.